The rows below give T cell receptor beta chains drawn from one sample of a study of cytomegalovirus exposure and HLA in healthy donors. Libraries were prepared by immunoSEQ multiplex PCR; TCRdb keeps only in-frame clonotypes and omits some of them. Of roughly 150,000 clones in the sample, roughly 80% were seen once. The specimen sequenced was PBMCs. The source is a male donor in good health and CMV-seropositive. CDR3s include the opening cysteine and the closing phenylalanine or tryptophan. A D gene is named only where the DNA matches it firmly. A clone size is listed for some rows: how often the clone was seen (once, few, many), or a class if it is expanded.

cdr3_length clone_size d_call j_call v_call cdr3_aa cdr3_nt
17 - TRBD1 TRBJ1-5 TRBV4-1 CASSQAPGGRPDQPQHF TGCGCCAGCAGCCAAGCTCCAGGGGGGCGCCCCGATCAGCCCCAGCATTTT
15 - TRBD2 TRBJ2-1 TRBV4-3 CASSQTWGAGGEQFF TGCGCCAGCAGCCAAACCTGGGGAGCGGGAGGTGAGCAGTTCTTC
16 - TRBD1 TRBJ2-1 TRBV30 CAWSGQGAKGYNEQFF TGTGCCTGGAGTGGCCAGGGGGCGAAAGGGTACAATGAGCAGTTCTTC
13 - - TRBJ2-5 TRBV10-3 CAISEPLRETQYF TGTGCCATCAGTGAGCCCCTCCGGGAGACCCAGTACTTC
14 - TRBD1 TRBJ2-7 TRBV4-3 CASSPGTGDYEQYF TGCGCCAGCAGCCCAGGGACAGGCGACTACGAGCAGTACTTC
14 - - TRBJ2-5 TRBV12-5 CASGPGLPGETQYF TGTGCTAGTGGCCCCGGACTCCCTGGAGAGACCCAGTACTTC
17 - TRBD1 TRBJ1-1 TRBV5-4 CASSIGQGGRGNTEAFF TGTGCCAGCAGCATAGGACAGGGGGGTAGGGGGAACACTGAAGCTTTCTTT
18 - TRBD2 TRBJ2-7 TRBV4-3 CASSQEIAGRVRMYEQYF TGCGCCAGCAGCCAAGAGATTGCCGGGAGGGTTAGGATGTACGAGCAGTACTTC
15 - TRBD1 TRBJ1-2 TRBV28 CASSFSDRGGYGYTF TGTGCCAGCAGTTTTTCGGACAGGGGGGGCTATGGCTACACCTTC
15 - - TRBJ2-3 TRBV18 CASSPLWHPTDTQYF TGTGCCAGCTCACCACTTTGGCACCCCACAGATACGCAGTATTTT
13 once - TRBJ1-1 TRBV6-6 CASSYSAGHQAFF TGTGCCAGCAGTTACTCAGCAGGGCATCAAGCTTTCTTT
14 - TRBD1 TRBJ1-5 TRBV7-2 CASRPGTGIGPQHF TGTGCCAGCAGGCCCGGGACAGGGATCGGGCCCCAGCATTTT
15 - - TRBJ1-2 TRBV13 CASSFDSQGPYGYTF TGTGCCAGCAGTTTCGACAGTCAGGGGCCCTATGGCTACACCTTC
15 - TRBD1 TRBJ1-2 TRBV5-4 CASSRGQAGNYGYTF TGTGCCAGCAGCAGGGGACAGGCGGGTAACTATGGCTACACCTTC
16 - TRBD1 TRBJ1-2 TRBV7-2 CASSPNRPGTGNGYTF TGTGCCAGCAGCCCTAATCGTCCCGGGACAGGGAATGGCTACACCTTC
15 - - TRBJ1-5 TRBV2 CASSENSNSNQPQHF TGTGCCAGCAGTGAAAACTCGAATAGCAATCAGCCCCAGCATTTT
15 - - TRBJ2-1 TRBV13 CASRDVQSSYNEQFF TGTGCCAGCAGAGACGTACAGAGCTCCTACAATGAGCAGTTCTTC
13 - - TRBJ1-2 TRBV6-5 CASQQRGNYGYTF TGTGCCAGCCAGCAGAGAGGAAACTATGGCTACACCTTC
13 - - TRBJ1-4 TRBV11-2 CASSPRIEEKLFF TGTGCCAGCAGCCCGAGGATAGAGGAAAAACTGTTTTTT
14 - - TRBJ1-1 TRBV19 CASSPIAGNTEAFF TGTGCCAGTAGCCCTATTGCAGGGAACACTGAAGCTTTCTTT
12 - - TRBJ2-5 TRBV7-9 CASSLDIETQYF TGTGCCAGCAGCTTAGATATAGAGACCCAGTACTTC
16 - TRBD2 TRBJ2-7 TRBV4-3 CASSQDLGTNTYEQYF TGCGCCAGCAGCCAAGATCTGGGGACTAATACCTACGAGCAGTACTTC
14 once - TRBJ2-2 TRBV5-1 CASSLYFSPGELFF TGCGCCAGCAGCTTGTACTTCTCCCCCGGGGAGCTGTTTTTT
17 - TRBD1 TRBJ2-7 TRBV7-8 CASSLAHRRQGAGEQYF TGTGCCAGCAGCTTAGCGCATCGTAGACAGGGGGCTGGAGAGCAGTACTTC
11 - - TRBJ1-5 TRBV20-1 CSALRGEPQHF TGCAGTGCCCTGCGGGGTGAGCCCCAGCATTTT
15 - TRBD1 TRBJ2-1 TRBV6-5 CASSYPGQGQNEQFF TGTGCCAGCAGTTACCCTGGACAGGGACAGAATGAGCAGTTCTTC
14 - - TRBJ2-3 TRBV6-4 CASSERGSTDTQYF TGTGCCAGCAGTGAAAGGGGTAGCACAGATACGCAGTATTTT
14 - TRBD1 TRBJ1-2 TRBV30 CAWRGQGAYYGYTF TGTGCCTGGAGGGGACAGGGGGCCTACTATGGCTACACCTTC
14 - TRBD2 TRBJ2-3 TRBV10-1 CASSLRGSTDTQYF TGCGCCAGCAGCCTGCGGGGGAGCACAGATACGCAGTATTTT
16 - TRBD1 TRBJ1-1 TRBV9 CASSPRTGLGNTEAFF TGTGCCAGCAGCCCGCGGACAGGGCTAGGGAACACTGAAGCTTTCTTT